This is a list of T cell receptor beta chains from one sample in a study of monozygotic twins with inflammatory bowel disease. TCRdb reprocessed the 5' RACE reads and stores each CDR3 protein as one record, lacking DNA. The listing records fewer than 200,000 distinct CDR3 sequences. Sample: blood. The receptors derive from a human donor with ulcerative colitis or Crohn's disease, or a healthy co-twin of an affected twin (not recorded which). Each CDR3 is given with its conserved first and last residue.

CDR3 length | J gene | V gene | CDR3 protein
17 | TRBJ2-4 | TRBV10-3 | CAISESGGRGEEDIQYF
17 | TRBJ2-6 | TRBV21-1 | CASSIGTALSGANVLTF
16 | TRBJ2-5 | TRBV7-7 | CASSLSYEGFGETQYF
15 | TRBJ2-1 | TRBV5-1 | CASSVGLAVDNEQFF
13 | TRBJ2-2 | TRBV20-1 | CSANRAGAGELFF
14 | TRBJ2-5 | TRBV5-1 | CASSFFARGETQYF
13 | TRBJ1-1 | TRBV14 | CASRPGQGIEAFF
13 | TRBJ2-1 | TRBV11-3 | CASSLAGYDEQFF
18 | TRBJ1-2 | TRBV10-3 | CAISESRRSGSANYGYTF
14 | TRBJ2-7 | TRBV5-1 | CASSLVAGTYEQYF
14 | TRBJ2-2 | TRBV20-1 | CSAFRDYNTGELFF
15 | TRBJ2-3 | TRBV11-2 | CASSLVSGSTDTQYF
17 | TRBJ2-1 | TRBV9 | CASSPERLAGRGHEQFF
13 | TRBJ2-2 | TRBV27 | CASSSSLDGELFF
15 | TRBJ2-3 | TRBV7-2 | CASSLGGSVTDTQYF
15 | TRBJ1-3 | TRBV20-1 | CSARGSVPSGNTIYF